These T cell receptor beta chains were read from a single sample in a study of blood T cell repertoires in COVID-19. Only in-frame clones appear in the TCRdb table, and some are missing; sequencing was by immunoSEQ multiplex PCR. The sample yields under 400,000 clones, about 89% seen once. Material for sequencing was peripheral blood. These receptor sequences come from a woman aged 25 to 39 with COVID-19, enrolled during active disease. The CDR3 runs from the conserved cysteine through the conserved F or W. Each record gives: V gene, J gene, D gene, clone size, CDR3 protein, CDR3 DNA. D genes are given only for firm matches. Expanded clones are given a class, and other clones once, few, many or no size at all.

>TRBV28|TRBJ2-2|NA|NA
CASSFLPGTLTGELFF
TGTGCCAGCAGTTTTCTACCGGGAACCTTGACCGGGGAGCTGTTTTTT
>TRBV5-6|TRBJ2-7|TRBD2|NA
CASRIAGGYEQYF
TGTGCCAGCAGAATAGCGGGAGGGTACGAGCAGTACTTC
>TRBV6-5|TRBJ1-4|TRBD1|NA
CASSPGTGGEKLFF
TGTGCCAGCAGTCCCGGGACAGGGGGAGAAAAACTGTTTTTT
>TRBV2|TRBJ2-1|TRBD2|NA
CASSGGGRASNEQFF
TGTGCCAGCAGTGGGGGTGGGAGGGCCTCCAATGAGCAGTTCTTC
>TRBV7-6|TRBJ2-2|TRBD1|NA
CASSLQGAKTGELFF
TGTGCCAGCAGCCTACAGGGGGCAAAAACCGGGGAGCTGTTTTTT
>TRBV6-5|TRBJ2-2|NA|once
CATTRGDTGELFF
TGTGCCACCACCAGGGGGGACACCGGGGAGCTGTTTTTT
>TRBV19|TRBJ1-2|NA|NA
CASSETGDYYGYTF
TGTGCCAGTAGCGAAACAGGAGATTACTATGGCTACACCTTC
>TRBV6-5|TRBJ1-4|NA|NA
CASERYINEKLFF
TGTGCCAGCGAACGGTATATTAATGAAAAACTGTTTTTT
>TRBV28|TRBJ2-7|NA|NA
CASSINNYEQYF
TGTGCCAGCAGTATTAACAACTACGAGCAGTACTTC
>TRBV12-5|TRBJ1-1|TRBD1|NA
CASGWGQGNTEAFF
TGTGCTAGTGGTTGGGGACAGGGGAACACTGAAGCTTTCTTT
>TRBV7-2|TRBJ1-5|TRBD1|NA
CASSYGQVNQPQHF
TGTGCCAGCAGCTACGGACAGGTCAATCAGCCCCAGCATTTT
>TRBV21-1|TRBJ1-6|NA|once
CASRVQGSHSPLHF
TGTGCCAGCAGGGTACAGGGTTCTCATTCACCCCTCCACTTT
>TRBV5-1|TRBJ2-1|TRBD1|once
CASSPGGQGGGYNEQFF
TGCGCCAGCAGCCCAGGAGGACAGGGGGGAGGCTACAATGAGCAGTTCTTC
>TRBV19|TRBJ2-1|TRBD2|NA
CASTLAGSYNEQFF
TGTGCCAGTACGCTAGCGGGATCGTACAATGAGCAGTTCTTC
>TRBV28|TRBJ1-2|NA|NA
CASSLLPREGYTF
TGTGCCAGCAGTTTATTACCAAGAGAAGGCTACACCTTC
>TRBV18|TRBJ1-1|TRBD1|NA
CASSQVADRPANTEAFF
TGTGCCAGCTCGCAGGTAGCGGACAGGCCTGCGAACACTGAAGCTTTCTTT
>TRBV6-5|TRBJ2-7|NA|NA
CASSYSTPAYEQYF
TGTGCCAGCAGTTACTCCACACCCGCCTACGAGCAGTACTTC
>TRBV28|TRBJ2-2|NA|once
CASRHEVAGELFF
TGTGCCAGCAGGCACGAGGTGGCCGGGGAGCTGTTTTTT
>TRBV9|TRBJ2-7|TRBD1|NA
CASSVGTGGPHYEQYF
TGTGCCAGCAGCGTAGGGACAGGGGGCCCCCACTACGAGCAGTACTTC
>TRBV28|TRBJ1-2|TRBD1|NA
CASSFSGTDYGYTF
TGTGCCAGCAGTTTTTCCGGGACAGACTATGGCTACACCTTC
>TRBV9|TRBJ2-1|TRBD1|few
CASSPRTGDGEQFF
TGTGCCAGCAGCCCTCGGACAGGGGACGGTGAGCAGTTCTTC
>TRBV5-1|TRBJ2-3|TRBD2|NA
CASSLLAGYTDTQYF
TGCGCCAGCAGCTTGTTAGCGGGGTACACAGATACGCAGTATTTT
>TRBV9|TRBJ2-1|TRBD1|NA
CASSVRQGADEQFF
TGTGCCAGCAGCGTACGACAGGGGGCGGATGAGCAGTTCTTC
>TRBV4-3|TRBJ2-2|TRBD2|once
CASSQVGGTGELFF
TGCGCCAGCAGCCAAGTGGGGGGGACCGGGGAGCTGTTTTTT
>TRBV6-2/TRBV6-3|TRBJ2-7|NA|NA
CASSYFPSDEQYF
TGTGCCAGCAGTTACTTCCCGTCAGACGAGCAGTACTTC